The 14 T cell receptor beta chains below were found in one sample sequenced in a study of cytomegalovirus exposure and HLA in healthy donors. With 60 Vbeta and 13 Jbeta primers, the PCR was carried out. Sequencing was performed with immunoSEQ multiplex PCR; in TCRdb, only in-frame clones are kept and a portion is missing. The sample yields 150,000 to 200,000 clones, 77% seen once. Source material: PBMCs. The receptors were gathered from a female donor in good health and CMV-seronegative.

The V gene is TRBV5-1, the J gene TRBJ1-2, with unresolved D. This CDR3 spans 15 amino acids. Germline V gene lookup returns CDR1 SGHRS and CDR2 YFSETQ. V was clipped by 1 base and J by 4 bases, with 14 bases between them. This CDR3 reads CASSLSAGKSYGYTF. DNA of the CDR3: TGCGCCAGCAGCTTGTCCGCCGGGAAGAGCTATGGCTACACCTTC.

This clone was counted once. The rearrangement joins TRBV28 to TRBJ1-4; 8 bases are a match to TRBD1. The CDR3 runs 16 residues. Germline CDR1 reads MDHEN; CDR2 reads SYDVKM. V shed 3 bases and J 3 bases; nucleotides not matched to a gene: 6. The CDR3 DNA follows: TGTGCCAGCAGTTTGTGGCAGGGGGCAGCTAATGAAAAACTGTTTTTT. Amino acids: CASSLWQGAANEKLFF.

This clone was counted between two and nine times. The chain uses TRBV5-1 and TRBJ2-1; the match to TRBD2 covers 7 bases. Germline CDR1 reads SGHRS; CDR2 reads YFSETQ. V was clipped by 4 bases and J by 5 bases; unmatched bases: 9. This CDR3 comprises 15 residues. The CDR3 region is CASSPGGLPHNEQFF. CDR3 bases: TGCGCCAGCAGCCCGGGAGGCCTCCCCCACAATGAGCAGTTCTTC.

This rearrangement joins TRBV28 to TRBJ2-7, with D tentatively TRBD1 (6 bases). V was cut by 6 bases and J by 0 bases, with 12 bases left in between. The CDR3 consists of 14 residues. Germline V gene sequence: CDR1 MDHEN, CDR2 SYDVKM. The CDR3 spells CASSYQGSSYEQYF. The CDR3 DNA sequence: TGTGCCAGCAGCTATCAGGGGAGCTCCTACGAGCAGTACTTC.

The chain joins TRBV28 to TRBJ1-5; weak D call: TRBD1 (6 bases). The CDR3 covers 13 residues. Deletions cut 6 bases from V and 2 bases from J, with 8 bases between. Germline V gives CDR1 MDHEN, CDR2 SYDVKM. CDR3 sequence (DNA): TGTGCCAGCAGGTACAGGGGCAATCAGCCCCAGCATTTT. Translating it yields CASRYRGNQPQHF. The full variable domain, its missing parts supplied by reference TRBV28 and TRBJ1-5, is DVKVTQSSRYLVKRTGEKVFLECVQDMDHENMFWYRQDPGLGLRLIYFSYDVKMKEKGDIPEGYSVSREKKERFSLILESASTNQTSMYLCASRYRGNQPQHFGDGTRLSIL.

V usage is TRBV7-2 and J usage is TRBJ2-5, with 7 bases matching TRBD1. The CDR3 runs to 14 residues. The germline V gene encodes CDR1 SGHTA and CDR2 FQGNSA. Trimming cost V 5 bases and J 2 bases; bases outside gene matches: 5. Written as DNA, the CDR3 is TGTGCCAGCAGCAAACCGGGACAGCAAGAGACCCAGTACTTC. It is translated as CASSKPGQQETQYF.

CDR3 nucleotides: TGTGCCTGGAGTGAACAGGCTTATAGCAATCAGCCCCAGCATTTT. It is translated as CAWSEQAYSNQPQHF. The chain uses TRBV30 and TRBJ1-5; possible D gene TRBD1, 5 bases. This CDR3 has 15 residues. Trimming pared 1 base from V and 0 bases from J, leaving 10 bases between. The V gene's germline CDR1 is GTSNPN and CDR2 SVGIG (reference sequence).

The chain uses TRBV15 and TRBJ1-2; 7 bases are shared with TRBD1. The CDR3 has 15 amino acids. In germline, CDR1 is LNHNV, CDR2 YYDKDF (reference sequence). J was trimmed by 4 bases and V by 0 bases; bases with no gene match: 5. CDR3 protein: CATSRDLGQLYGYTF. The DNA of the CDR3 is TGTGCCACCAGCAGAGATCTGGGACAGCTCTATGGCTACACCTTC.

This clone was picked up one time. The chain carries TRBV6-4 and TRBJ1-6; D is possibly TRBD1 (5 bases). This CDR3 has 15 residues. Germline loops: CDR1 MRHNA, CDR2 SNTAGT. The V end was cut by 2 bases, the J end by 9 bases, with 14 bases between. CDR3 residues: CASSDMGRVGSPLHF. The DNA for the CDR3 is TGTGCCAGCAGTGACATGGGCAGGGTAGGTTCACCCCTCCACTTT.

The CDR3 sequence: CASSLEAAGDQPQHF. The DNA for the CDR3 is TGTGCCAGCAGCTTGGAAGCAGCGGGAGATCAGCCCCAGCATTTT. The rearrangement uses TRBV5-6 and TRBJ1-5; D is ambiguous. Trimming took off 0 bases at V and 5 bases at J, with 12 bases between the two ends. This CDR3 spans 15 amino acids. Germline V gene lookup returns CDR1 SGHDT and CDR2 YYEEEE.

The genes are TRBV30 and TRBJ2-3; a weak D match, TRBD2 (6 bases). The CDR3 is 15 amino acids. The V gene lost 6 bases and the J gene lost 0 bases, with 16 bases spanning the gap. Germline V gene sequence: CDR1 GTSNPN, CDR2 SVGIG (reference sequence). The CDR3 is CACLLSGRSTDTQYF. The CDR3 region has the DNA TGTGCCTGCCTCCTGAGCGGGCGTAGCACAGATACGCAGTATTTT.

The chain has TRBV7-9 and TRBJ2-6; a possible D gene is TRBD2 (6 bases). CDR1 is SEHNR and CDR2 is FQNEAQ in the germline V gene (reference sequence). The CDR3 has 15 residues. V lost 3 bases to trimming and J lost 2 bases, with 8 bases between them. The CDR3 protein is CASSFGGAGANVLTF. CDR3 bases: TGTGCCAGCAGCTTTGGCGGGGCTGGGGCCAACGTCCTGACTTTC.

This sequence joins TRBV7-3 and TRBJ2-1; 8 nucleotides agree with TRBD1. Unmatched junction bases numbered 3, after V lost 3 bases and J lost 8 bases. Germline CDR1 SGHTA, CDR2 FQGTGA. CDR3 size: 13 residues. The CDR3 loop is CASSLGTGYEQFF. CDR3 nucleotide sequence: TGTGCCAGCAGCTTGGGGACAGGTTATGAGCAGTTCTTC.

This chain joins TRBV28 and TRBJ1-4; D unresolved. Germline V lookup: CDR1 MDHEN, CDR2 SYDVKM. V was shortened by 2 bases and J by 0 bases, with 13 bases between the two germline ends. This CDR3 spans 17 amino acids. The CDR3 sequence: CASSLELLGATNEKLFF. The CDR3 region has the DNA TGTGCCAGCAGTTTAGAGCTCCTGGGAGCAACTAATGAAAAACTGTTTTTT.